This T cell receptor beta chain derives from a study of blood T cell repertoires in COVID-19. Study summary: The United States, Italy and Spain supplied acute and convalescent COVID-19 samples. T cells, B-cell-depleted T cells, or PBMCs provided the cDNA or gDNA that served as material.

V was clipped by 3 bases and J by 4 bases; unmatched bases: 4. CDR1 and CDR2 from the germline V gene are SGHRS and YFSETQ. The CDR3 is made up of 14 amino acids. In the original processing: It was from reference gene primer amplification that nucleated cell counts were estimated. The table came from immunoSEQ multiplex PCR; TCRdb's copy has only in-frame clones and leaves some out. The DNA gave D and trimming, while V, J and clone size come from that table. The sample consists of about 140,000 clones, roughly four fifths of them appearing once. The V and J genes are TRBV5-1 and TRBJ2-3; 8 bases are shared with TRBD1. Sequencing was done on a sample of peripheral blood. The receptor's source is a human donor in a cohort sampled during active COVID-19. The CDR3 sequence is CASSYGQGADTQYF. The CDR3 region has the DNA TGCGCCAGCAGCTACGGACAGGGCGCAGATACGCAGTATTTT.